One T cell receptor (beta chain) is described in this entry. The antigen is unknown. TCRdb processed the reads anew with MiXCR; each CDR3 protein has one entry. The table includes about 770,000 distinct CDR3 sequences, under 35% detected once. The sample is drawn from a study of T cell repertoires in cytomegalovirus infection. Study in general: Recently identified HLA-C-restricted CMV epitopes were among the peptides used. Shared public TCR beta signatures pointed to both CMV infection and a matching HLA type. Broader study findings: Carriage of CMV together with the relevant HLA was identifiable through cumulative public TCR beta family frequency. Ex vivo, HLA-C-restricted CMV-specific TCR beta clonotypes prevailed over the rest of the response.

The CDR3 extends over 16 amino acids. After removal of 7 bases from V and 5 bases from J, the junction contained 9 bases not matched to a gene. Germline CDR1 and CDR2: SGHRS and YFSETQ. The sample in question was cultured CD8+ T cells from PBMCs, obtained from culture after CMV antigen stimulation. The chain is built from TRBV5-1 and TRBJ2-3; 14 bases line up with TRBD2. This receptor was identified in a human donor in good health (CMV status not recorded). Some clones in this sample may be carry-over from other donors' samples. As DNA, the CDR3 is TGCGCCAGCTTCCTGACTAGCGGGGGGGCCAGAGATACGCAGTATTTT. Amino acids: CASFLTSGGARDTQYF.